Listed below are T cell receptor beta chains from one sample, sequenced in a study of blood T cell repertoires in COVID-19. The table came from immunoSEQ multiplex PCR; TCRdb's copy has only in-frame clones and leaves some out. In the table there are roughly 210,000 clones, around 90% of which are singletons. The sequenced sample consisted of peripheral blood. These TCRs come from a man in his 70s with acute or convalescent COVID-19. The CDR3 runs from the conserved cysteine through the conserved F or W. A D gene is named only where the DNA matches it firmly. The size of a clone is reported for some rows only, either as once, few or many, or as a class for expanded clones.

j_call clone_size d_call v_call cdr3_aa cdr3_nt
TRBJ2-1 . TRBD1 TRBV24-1 CATSDFSGTGLNNEQFF TGTGCCACCAGTGATTTTTCTGGGACAGGGCTAAACAATGAGCAGTTCTTC
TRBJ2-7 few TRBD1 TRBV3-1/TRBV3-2 CASSLRTGFEQYF TGTGCCAGCAGCCTCCGGACAGGGTTCGAGCAGTACTTC
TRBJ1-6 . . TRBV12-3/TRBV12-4 CASSSGGGSPLHF TGTGCCAGCAGTTCTGGGGGCGGTTCACCCCTCCACTTT
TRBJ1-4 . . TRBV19 CASSAYSATNEKLFF TGTGCCAGTAGTGCCTACTCCGCAACTAATGAAAAACTGTTTTTT
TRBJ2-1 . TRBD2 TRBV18 CASSPGLAGGIDEQFF TGTGCCAGCTCTCCGGGACTAGCGGGAGGAATTGATGAGCAGTTCTTC
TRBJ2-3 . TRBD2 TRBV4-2 CASSQHGPGTSGTSRDTQYF TGTGCCAGCAGCCAACATGGCCCCGGGACTAGCGGGACCTCTAGGGATACGCAGTATTTT
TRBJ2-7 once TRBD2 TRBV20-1 CSASSGRAYYEQYF TGCAGTGCTAGTAGCGGGAGGGCCTACTACGAGCAGTACTTC
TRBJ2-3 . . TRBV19 CASSIDRGTDTQYF TGTGCCAGTAGTATAGACAGGGGCACAGATACGCAGTATTTT
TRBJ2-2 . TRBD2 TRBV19 CASRETGTSYTGELFF TGTGCCAGTAGAGAGACCGGGACTAGCTACACCGGGGAGCTGTTTTTT
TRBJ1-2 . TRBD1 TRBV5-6 CASSLTGDDYGYTF TGTGCCAGCAGCTTGACAGGGGACGACTATGGCTACACCTTC
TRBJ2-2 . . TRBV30 CAWSPTRELFF TGTGCCTGGAGCCCCACTAGGGAGCTGTTTTTT
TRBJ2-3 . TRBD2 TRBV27 CASSPSGRGYTQYF TGTGCCAGCAGCCCTAGCGGGAGGGGATATACGCAGTATTTT
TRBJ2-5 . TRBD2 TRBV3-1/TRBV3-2 CASSHRTSSKETQYF TGTGCCAGCAGCCATCGGACTAGCAGTAAAGAGACCCAGTACTTC
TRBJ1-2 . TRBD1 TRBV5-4 CASSKPRQGATYGYTF TGTGCCAGCAGCAAACCCCGACAGGGGGCGACCTATGGCTACACCTTC
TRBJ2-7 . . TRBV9 CASSVSLAPSYEQYF TGTGCCAGCAGCGTCTCCCTAGCTCCATCCTACGAGCAGTACTTC
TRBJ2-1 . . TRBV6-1 CASSETAGVNEQFF TGTGCCAGCAGTGAAACGGCAGGGGTCAATGAGCAGTTCTTC
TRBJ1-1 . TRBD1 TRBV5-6 CASSKPPLRTRDRVSEAFF TGTGCCAGCAGCAAACCCCCACTGCGGACTCGGGACAGGGTCTCTGAAGCTTTCTTT
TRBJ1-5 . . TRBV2 CASRPYSNQPQHF TGTGCCAGCAGACCCTATAGCAATCAGCCCCAGCATTTT
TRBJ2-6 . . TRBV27 CASSLSSGAGANVLTF TGTGCCAGCAGTTTATCGTCGGGGGCTGGGGCCAACGTCCTGACTTTC
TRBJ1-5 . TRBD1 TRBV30 CAWSPNGQGHNQPQHF TGTGCCTGGAGTCCCAACGGACAGGGTCATAATCAGCCCCAGCATTTT
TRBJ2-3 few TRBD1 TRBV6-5 CASSYYRGRTDTQYF TGTGCCAGCAGTTACTACAGGGGGCGCACAGATACGCAGTATTTT
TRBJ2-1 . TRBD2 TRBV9 CASSVMLADNNEQFF TGTGCCAGCAGCGTTATGCTAGCGGACAACAATGAGCAGTTCTTC
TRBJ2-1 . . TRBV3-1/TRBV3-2 CASSQGQMRKVVHEQFF TGTGCCAGCAGCCAAGGACAGATGCGAAAGGTTGTCCATGAGCAGTTCTTC
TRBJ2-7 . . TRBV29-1 CSVDTSRSGEQYF TGCAGCGTTGACACTAGCCGCAGCGGGGAGCAGTACTTC
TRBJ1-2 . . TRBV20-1 CSASQGTYGYTF TGCAGTGCTAGTCAGGGGACCTATGGCTACACCTTC
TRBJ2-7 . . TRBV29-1 CSVVPNRGYEQYF TGCAGCGTTGTCCCCAATAGGGGCTACGAGCAGTACTTC
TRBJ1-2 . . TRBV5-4 CASSLAGNYGYTF TGTGCCAGCAGCTTGGCAGGCAACTATGGCTACACCTTC
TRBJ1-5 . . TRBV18 CASSPMGDNQPQHF TGTGCCAGCTCACCCATGGGAGACAATCAGCCCCAGCATTTT
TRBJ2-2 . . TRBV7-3 CASSSQALANTGELFF TGTGCCAGCAGCAGTCAGGCCCTCGCGAACACCGGGGAGCTGTTTTTT
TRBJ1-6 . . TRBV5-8 CASSGRAYNSPLHF TGTGCCAGCAGCGGCCGTGCCTATAATTCACCCCTCCACTTT
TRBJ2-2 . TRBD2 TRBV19 CASSIGTSGSKTGELFF TGTGCCAGTAGTATAGGGACTAGCGGGAGTAAAACCGGGGAGCTGTTTTTT